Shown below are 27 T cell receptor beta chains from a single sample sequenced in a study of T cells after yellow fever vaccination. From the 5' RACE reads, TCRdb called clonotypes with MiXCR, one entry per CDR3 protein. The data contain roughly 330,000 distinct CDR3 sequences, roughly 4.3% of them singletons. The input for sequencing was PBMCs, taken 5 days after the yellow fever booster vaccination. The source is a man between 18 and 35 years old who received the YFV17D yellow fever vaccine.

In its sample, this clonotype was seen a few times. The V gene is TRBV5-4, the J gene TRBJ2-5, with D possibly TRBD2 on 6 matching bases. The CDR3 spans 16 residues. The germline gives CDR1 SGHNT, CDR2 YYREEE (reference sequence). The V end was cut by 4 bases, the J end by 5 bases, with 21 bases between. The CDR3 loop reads CASSTDTRGGAETQYF. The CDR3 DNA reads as TGTGCCAGCAGCACCGACACCCGAGGAGGGGCGGAGACCCAGTACTTC.

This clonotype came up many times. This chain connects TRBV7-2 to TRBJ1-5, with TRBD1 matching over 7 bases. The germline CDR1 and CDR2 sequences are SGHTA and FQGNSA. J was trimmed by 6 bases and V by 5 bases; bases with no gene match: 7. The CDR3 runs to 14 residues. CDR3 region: CASSPRGAGQPQHF. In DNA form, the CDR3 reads TGTGCCAGCAGCCCCAGGGGGGCCGGTCAGCCCCAGCATTTT. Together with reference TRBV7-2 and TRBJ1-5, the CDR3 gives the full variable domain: GAGVSQSPSNKVTEKGKDVELRCDPISGHTALYWYRQSLGQGLEFLIYFQGNSAPDKSGLPSDRFSAERTGGSVSTLTIQRTQQEDSAVYLCASSPRGAGQPQHFGDGTRLSIL.

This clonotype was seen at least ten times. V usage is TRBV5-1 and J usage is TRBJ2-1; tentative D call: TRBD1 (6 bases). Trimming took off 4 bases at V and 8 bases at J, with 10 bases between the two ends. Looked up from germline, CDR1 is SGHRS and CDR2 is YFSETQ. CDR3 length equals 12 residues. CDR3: CASSPDRHEQFF. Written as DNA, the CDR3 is TGCGCCAGCAGCCCTGACAGGCATGAGCAGTTCTTC.

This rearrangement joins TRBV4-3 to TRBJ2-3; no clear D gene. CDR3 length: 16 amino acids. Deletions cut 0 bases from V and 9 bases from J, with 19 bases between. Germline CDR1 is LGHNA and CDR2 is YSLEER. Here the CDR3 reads CASSQDPPQNGGTQYF. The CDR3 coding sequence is TGCGCCAGCAGCCAAGATCCCCCGCAAAACGGTGGGACGCAGTATTTT.

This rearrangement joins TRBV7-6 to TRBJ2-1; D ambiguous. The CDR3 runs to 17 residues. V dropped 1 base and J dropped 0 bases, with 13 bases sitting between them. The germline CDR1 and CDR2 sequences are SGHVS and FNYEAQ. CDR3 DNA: TGTGCCAGCAGCTTAGTACGGCAGGAAAGCTCCTACAATGAGCAGTTCTTC. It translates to CASSLVRQESSYNEQFF.

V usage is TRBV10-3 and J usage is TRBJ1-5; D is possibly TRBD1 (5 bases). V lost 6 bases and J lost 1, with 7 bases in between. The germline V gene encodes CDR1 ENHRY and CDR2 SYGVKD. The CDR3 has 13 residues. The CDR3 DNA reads TGTGCCATCAGCAGGGACAGCAATCAGCCCCAGCATTTT. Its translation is CAISRDSNQPQHF.

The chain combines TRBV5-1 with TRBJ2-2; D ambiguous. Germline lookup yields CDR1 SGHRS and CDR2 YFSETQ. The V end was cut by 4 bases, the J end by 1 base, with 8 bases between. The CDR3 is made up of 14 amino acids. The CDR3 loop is CASSGRMNTGELFF. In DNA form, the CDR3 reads TGCGCCAGCAGCGGACGCATGAACACCGGGGAGCTGTTTTTT.

The CDR3 sequence: CASSQERDPQYAFF. In DNA form, the CDR3 reads TGTGCCAGCAGCCAAGAAAGGGACCCACAGTATGCTTTCTTT. This chain links TRBV14 with TRBJ1-1; D is possibly TRBD1 (5 bases). Germline loops: CDR1 SGHDN, CDR2 FVKESK. Trimming pared 0 bases from V and 11 bases from J, leaving 16 bases between. The CDR3 has 14 amino acids.

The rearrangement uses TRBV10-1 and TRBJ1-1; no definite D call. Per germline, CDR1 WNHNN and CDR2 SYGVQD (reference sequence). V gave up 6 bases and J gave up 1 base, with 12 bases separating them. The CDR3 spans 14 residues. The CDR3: CASSKSAPNTEAFF. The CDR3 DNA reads TGCGCCAGCAGCAAATCGGCCCCGAACACTGAAGCTTTCTTT.

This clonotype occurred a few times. The CDR3 DNA is TGTGCCAGTAGTATAGCGGGGGGGCCGTGGGAGACCCAGTACTTC. Translation: CASSIAGGPWETQYF. This chain connects TRBV19 to TRBJ2-5; 8 bases agree with TRBD2. The CDR3 loop spans 15 amino acids. The V gene end was trimmed by 1 base and the J gene end by 5 bases; junction bases not matched to a gene: 6. Germline loops: CDR1 LNHDA, CDR2 SQIVND (reference sequence).

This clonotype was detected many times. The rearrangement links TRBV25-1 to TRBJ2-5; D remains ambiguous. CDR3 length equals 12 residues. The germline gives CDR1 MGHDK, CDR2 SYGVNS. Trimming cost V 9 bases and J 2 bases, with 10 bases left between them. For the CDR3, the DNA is TGTGCCAGTAGCCCCCGGCAAGAGACCCAGTACTTC. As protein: CASSPRQETQYF.

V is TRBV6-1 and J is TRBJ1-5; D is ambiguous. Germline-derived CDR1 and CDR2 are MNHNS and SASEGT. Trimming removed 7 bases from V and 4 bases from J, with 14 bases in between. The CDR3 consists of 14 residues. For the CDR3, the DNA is TGTGCCAGCACCACGGGCCCTGAGAATCAGCCCCAGCATTTT. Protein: CASTTGPENQPQHF.

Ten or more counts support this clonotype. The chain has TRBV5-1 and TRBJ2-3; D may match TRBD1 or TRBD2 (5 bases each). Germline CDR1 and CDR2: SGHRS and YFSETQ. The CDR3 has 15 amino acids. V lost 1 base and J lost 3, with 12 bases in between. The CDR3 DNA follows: TGCGCCAGCAGCTTGTTCGGGGCCTTAACAGATACGCAGTATTTT. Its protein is CASSLFGALTDTQYF.

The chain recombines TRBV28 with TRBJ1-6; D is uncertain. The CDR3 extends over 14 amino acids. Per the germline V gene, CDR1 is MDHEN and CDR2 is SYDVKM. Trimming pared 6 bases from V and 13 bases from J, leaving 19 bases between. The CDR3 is CASSPRRQLAPLHF. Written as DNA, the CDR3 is TGTGCCAGCAGCCCTAGGAGGCAATTAGCGCCCCTCCACTTT.

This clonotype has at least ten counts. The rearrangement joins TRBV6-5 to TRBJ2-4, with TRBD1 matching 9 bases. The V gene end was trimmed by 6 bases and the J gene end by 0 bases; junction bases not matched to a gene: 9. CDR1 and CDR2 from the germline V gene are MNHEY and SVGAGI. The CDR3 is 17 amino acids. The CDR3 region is CASRPTGGNIAKNIQYF. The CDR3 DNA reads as TGTGCCAGCAGACCTACAGGGGGCAATATAGCCAAAAACATTCAGTACTTC.

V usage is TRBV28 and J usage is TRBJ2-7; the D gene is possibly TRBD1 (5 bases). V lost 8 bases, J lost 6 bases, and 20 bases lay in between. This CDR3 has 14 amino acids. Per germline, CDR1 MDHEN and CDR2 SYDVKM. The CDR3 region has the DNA TGTGCCAGCCACGACAGACGAGGTAATTTCGAGCAGTACTTC. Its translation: CASHDRRGNFEQYF.

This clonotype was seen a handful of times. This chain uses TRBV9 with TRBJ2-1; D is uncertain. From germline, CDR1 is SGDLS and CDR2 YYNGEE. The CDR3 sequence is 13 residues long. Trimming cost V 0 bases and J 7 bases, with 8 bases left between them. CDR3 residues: CASSVGGPNEQFF. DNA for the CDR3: TGTGCCAGCAGCGTAGGTGGTCCTAATGAGCAGTTCTTC.

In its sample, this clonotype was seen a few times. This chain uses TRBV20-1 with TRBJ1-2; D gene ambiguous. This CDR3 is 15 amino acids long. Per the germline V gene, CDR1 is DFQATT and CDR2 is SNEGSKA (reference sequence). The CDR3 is CRKGPPWRPKGGYTF. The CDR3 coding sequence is TGCAGAAAAGGCCCCCCTTGGAGGCCCAAGGGTGGCTACACCTTC.

CDR3 coding DNA: TGTGCCAGCATCCTCTTCCAGGGGACTGAAGCTTTCTTT. Protein product: CASILFQGTEAFF. The chain couples TRBV11-1 to TRBJ1-1, with a possible D match to TRBD1 (6 bases). The CDR3 covers 13 residues. V lost 7 bases, J lost 5 bases, and 14 bases lay in between. The germline V gene encodes CDR1 SGHAT and CDR2 FQDESV (reference sequence).

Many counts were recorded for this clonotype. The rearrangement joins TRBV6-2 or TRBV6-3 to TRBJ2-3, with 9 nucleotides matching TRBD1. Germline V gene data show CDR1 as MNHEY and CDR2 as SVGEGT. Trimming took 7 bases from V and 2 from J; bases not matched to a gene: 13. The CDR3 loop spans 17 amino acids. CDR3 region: CASTQSLTGGNTDTQYF. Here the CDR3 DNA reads TGTGCCAGCACCCAATCGCTCACAGGGGGCAACACAGATACGCAGTATTTT.

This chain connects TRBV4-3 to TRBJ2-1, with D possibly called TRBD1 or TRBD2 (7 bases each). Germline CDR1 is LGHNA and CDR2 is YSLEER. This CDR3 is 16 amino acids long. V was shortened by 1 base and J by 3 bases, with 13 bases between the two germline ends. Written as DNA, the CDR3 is TGCGCCAGCAGCCAAGGTGCAGGGGGGGGCTACAATGAGCAGTTCTTC. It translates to CASSQGAGGGYNEQFF.

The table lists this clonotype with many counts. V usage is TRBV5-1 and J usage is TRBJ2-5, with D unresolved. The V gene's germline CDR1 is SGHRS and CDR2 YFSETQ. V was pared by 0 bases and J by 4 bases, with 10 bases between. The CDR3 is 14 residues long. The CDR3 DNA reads TGCGCCAGCAGCTTGGTGGCCAGCCTAGAGACCCAGTACTTC. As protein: CASSLVASLETQYF.

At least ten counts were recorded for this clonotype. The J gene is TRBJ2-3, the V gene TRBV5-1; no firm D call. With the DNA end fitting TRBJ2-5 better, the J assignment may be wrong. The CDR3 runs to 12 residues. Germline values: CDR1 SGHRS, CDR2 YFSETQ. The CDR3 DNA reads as TGCGCCAGCAGCTTGGAAGGTGGGACCCAGTACTTC. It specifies CASSLEGGTQYF.

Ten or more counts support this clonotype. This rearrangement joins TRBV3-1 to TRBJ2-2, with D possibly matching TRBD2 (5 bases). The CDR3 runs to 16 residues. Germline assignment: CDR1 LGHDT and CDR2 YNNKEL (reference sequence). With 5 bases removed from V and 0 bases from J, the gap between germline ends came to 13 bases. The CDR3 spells CASSYIGLPNTGELFF. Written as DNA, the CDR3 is TGTGCCAGCAGCTATATAGGACTGCCGAACACCGGGGAGCTGTTTTTT.

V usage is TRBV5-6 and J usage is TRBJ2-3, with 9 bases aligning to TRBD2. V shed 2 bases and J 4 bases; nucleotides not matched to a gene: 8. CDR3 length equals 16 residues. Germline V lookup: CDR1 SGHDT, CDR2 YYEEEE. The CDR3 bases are TGTGCCAGCAGCTTTTTTGAGTTAGCGGGGGCAGATACGCAGTATTTT. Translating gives CASSFFELAGADTQYF.

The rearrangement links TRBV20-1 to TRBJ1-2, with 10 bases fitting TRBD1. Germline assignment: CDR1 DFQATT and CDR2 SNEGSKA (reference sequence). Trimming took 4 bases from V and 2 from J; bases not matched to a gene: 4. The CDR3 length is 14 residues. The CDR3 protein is CSATSDRGNYGYTF. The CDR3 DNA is TGCAGTGCTACCTCGGACAGGGGGAACTATGGCTACACCTTC.

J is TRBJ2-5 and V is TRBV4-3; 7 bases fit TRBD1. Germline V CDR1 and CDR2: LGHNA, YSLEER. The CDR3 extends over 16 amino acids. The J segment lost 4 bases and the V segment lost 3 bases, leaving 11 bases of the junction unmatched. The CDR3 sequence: CASSQGPGQLLETQYF. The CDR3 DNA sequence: TGCGCCAGCAGCCAGGGGCCGGGACAGCTCTTAGAGACCCAGTACTTC.